Presented here are 15 T cell receptor beta chains from one specimen sequenced in a study of T cell responses to AZD1222 COVID-19 vaccine. Method: immunoSEQ multiplex PCR; TCRdb's copy keeps in-frame clones and lacks some. The sample holds around 150,000 clones, 85% to 95% seen once. Sequences were derived from peripheral blood, sampled on day 0 of AZD1222 vaccination. All receptors come from an adult in good health.

This clone has a single count. This rearrangement joins TRBV6-2 or TRBV6-3 to TRBJ1-5; possibly TRBD1 for D (5 bases). The V and J ends lost 2 bases and 4 bases respectively, with 15 bases between them. CDR3 length: 16 amino acids. Germline-derived CDR1 and CDR2 are MNHEY and SVGEGT. Written as DNA, the CDR3 is TGTGCCAGCAGTTACCCCGGGCAGGGCCCTAATCAGCCCCAGCATTTT. Protein: CASSYPGQGPNQPQHF.

This chain uses TRBV2 with TRBJ1-4; D is possibly TRBD1 (5 bases). Trimming shortened V by 5 bases and J by 6 bases, and 10 bases separated the two germline ends. CDR1 is SNHLY, CDR2 FYNNEI, per germline. This CDR3 has 13 residues. CDR3 region: CASSQAGHEKLFF. In DNA form, the CDR3 reads TGTGCCAGCAGTCAGGCGGGACATGAAAAACTGTTTTTT.

The V gene is TRBV7-8, the J gene TRBJ2-3; 12 bases line up with TRBD2. The trim removed 7 bases at V and 6 bases at J, leaving 8 bases unmatched. The CDR3 loop spans 15 amino acids. Germline lookup yields CDR1 SGHVS and CDR2 FQNEAQ. DNA of the CDR3: TGTGCCAGCAACAAGCTAGCGGGAGGGTTGGATACGCAGTATTTT. Residues: CASNKLAGGLDTQYF.

The rearrangement uses TRBV24-1 and TRBJ2-1, with D perhaps TRBD2 (7 bases). The germline V gene has CDR1 KGHDR and CDR2 SFDVKD. V gave up 9 bases and J gave up 8 bases, with 16 bases separating them. The CDR3 contains 13 residues. The CDR3 DNA sequence: TGTGCCACCGGGGGCGGGAGTAGCGATGAGCAGTTCTTC. Its protein is CATGGGSSDEQFF.

This clone showed up just a few times. V is TRBV7-9 and J is TRBJ2-2; D not resolved. With 3 bases removed from V and 1 base from J, the gap between germline ends came to 3 bases. Germline loops: CDR1 SEHNR, CDR2 FQNEAQ (reference sequence). The length of the CDR3 is 13 residues. The DNA for the CDR3 is TGTGCCAGCAGCTTTATGAACACCGGGGAGCTGTTTTTT. As protein: CASSFMNTGELFF.

This clone was recorded a few times. This chain joins TRBV5-8 and TRBJ1-1, with no clear D. CDR1 is SGHTS, CDR2 YDEGEE, per germline. The ends were cut back, 1 base at V and 0 bases at J, with 10 bases in the middle. This CDR3 is 15 amino acids long. CDR3 in DNA: TGTGCCAGCAGCTTGTTATTCCAGGTGAACACTGAAGCTTTCTTT. This gives the protein CASSLLFQVNTEAFF.

As concerns this clone: The sample carries other DNA sequences with the same CDR3. The rearrangement joins TRBV11-2 to TRBJ2-1, with D possibly being TRBD2 (6 bases). The ends were cut back, 5 bases at V and 9 bases at J, with 8 bases in the middle. CDR1 SGHAT and CDR2 FQNNGV come from the germline V gene. There are 11 residues in the CDR3. CDR3 DNA: TGTGCCAGCAGCAGGGGAGGTGAGCAGTTCTTC. Its translation is CASSRGGEQFF.

The chain employs TRBV7-2 and TRBJ2-2; D is uncertain. Germline assignment: CDR1 SGHTA and CDR2 FQGNSA. CDR3 length: 12 amino acids. Trimming took 3 bases from V and 4 from J, leaving 3 bases between them. The CDR3 reads CASSFPTGELFF. CDR3 in DNA: TGTGCCAGCAGCTTTCCCACCGGGGAGCTGTTTTTT.

This chain joins TRBV3-1 (or the pseudogene TRBV3-2) and TRBJ1-6; TRBD1 is a possible D gene (5 bases). The V and J ends lost 1 base and 11 bases respectively, with 15 bases between them. This CDR3 contains 15 residues. The germline V gene encodes CDR1 LGHDT and CDR2 YNNKEL (reference sequence). CDR3 protein: CASSQGTGVGPPLHF. CDR3 nucleotides: TGTGCCAGCAGCCAAGGTACGGGGGTGGGACCACCCCTCCACTTT.

The V and J genes are TRBV5-1 and TRBJ1-6, with TRBD1 identical over 8 bases. V was pared by 0 bases and J by 6 bases, with 5 bases of the junction left unmatched. The CDR3 contains 16 residues. Germline V gene sequence: CDR1 SGHRS, CDR2 YFSETQ. The CDR3: CASSLAEQGANSPLHF. As DNA, the CDR3 is TGCGCCAGCAGCTTGGCCGAGCAGGGGGCTAATTCACCCCTCCACTTT.

The chain joins TRBV11-2 to TRBJ1-3, with D hard to call. From germline, CDR1 is SGHAT and CDR2 FQNNGV. The CDR3 covers 18 residues. The germline V and J ends were trimmed by 3 bases and 0 bases, with 18 bases remaining between them. This CDR3 reads CASSFVPYHGDSGNTIYF. The CDR3 region has the DNA TGTGCCAGCAGCTTTGTCCCATACCACGGCGACTCTGGAAACACCATATATTTT.

The chain joins TRBV14 to TRBJ1-6; perhaps TRBD1 as D (6 bases). V was shortened by 4 bases and J by 3 bases, with 13 bases between the two germline ends. The CDR3 is 16 residues long. Per the germline V gene, CDR1 is SGHDN and CDR2 is FVKESK. The CDR3 region is CASSPAQGFYNSPLHF. The CDR3 DNA follows: TGTGCCAGCAGCCCAGCACAGGGTTTCTATAATTCACCCCTCCACTTT.

This clone was seen only once. The chain couples TRBV5-1 to TRBJ2-5; 11 bases fit TRBD2. In germline, CDR1 is SGHRS, CDR2 YFSETQ. The CDR3 length is 16 residues. J gave up 4 bases and V 2 bases, and 7 bases lay outside the gene matches. CDR3 amino acids: CASSLGSGTSGETQYF. The CDR3, as DNA: TGCGCCAGCAGCTTAGGGTCCGGGACTAGCGGAGAGACCCAGTACTTC.

J is TRBJ1-1 and V is TRBV19; 8 bases are shared with TRBD1. The CDR3 is made up of 12 amino acids. The J segment lost 7 bases and the V segment lost 5 bases, leaving 3 bases of the junction unmatched. Germline lookup yields CDR1 LNHDA and CDR2 SQIVND (reference sequence). As DNA, the CDR3 is TGTGCCAGTAGTGGCACAGGGGGTGAAGCTTTCTTT. Protein: CASSGTGGEAFF.

This chain connects TRBV2 to TRBJ2-1; D gene ambiguous. Trimming cost V 4 bases and J 9 bases, with 13 bases left between them. CDR1 SNHLY and CDR2 FYNNEI come from the germline V gene. CDR3 size: 13 residues. The CDR3, as DNA: TGTGCCAGCAGTGCCCGGACCCCCCTTGAGCAGTTCTTC. Translated: CASSARTPLEQFF.